A single sample gave rise to the 18 T cell receptor beta chains below, sequenced in a study of technical replicates of blood from a handful of donors. Method: immunoSEQ multiplex PCR; TCRdb's copy keeps in-frame clones and lacks some. The sample gives tens of thousands of clones, around 90% of which show up once; 0.2% to 0.3% is in the top ten. The sequenced material came from T cells isolated from PBMCs. All receptors come from a human donor in good health.

The rearrangement joins TRBV6-1 to TRBJ1-3; possible D gene TRBD1, 5 bases. Trimming shortened V by 0 bases and J by 0 bases, and 12 bases separated the two germline ends. The CDR3 consists of 17 residues. CDR1 MNHNS and CDR2 SASEGT come from the germline V gene. As DNA, the CDR3 is TGTGCCAGCAGTGAAGCTTACAGGTCTAGCTCTGGAAACACCATATATTTT. Protein product: CASSEAYRSSSGNTIYF.

V usage is TRBV7-4 and J usage is TRBJ2-3; a possible D gene is TRBD1 (5 bases). Germline V gene sequence: CDR1 SGHVT, CDR2 SQSDAQ. With 6 bases removed from V and 8 bases from J, the gap between germline ends came to 21 bases. The CDR3 runs 15 residues. DNA for the CDR3: TGTGCCAGCAGTTACTCGACAGTGCGCAATGGTACGCAGTATTTT. It specifies CASSYSTVRNGTQYF.

The rearrangement uses TRBV7-9 and TRBJ2-3; 12 nucleotides match TRBD2. This CDR3 has 16 amino acids. The germline CDR1 and CDR2 sequences are SEHNR and FQNEAQ (reference sequence). V gave up 5 bases and J gave up 6 bases; unmatched junction bases: 9. CDR3 loop: CASSTRLAGDKDTQYF. CDR3 DNA: TGTGCCAGCAGCACGCGACTAGCGGGGGACAAGGATACGCAGTATTTT.

This chain links TRBV6-4 with TRBJ2-1; a weak D match, TRBD2 (5 bases). Germline CDR1 and CDR2: MRHNA and SNTAGT. The CDR3 is 14 residues long. Trimming left V 7 bases short and J 6 bases short, with 16 bases between. CDR3 sequence reads: CASTPGYASNEQFF. The CDR3 DNA is TGTGCCAGCACTCCGGGATATGCTTCCAATGAGCAGTTCTTC.

The chain has TRBV5-5 and TRBJ2-7; D not resolved. With 0 bases removed from V and 0 bases from J, the gap between germline ends came to 7 bases. CDR3 length: 14 amino acids. CDR1 is SGHKS and CDR2 is YYEKEE in the germline V gene (reference sequence). In DNA form, the CDR3 reads TGTGCCAGCAGCTTGGAAGCGTCCTCCTACGAGCAGTACTTC. Translation: CASSLEASSYEQYF.

The V call is TRBV6-1, the J call TRBJ1-1; unclear D gene. Germline loops: CDR1 MNHNS, CDR2 SASEGT. The CDR3 extends over 13 amino acids. Trimming took 2 bases from V and 8 from J, leaving 12 bases between them. The CDR3 sequence is CASSEKRGSEAFF. The CDR3 DNA reads as TGTGCCAGCAGTGAAAAGAGAGGGAGCGAAGCTTTCTTT.

The chain recombines TRBV27 with TRBJ1-6; 7 bases map to TRBD1. There are 19 residues in the CDR3. The germline gives CDR1 MNHEY, CDR2 SMNVEV (reference sequence). V was pared by 1 base and J by 0 bases, with 9 bases of the junction left unmatched. The CDR3 nucleotides read TGTGCCAGCAGTTTATTTGTTGCGACAGGGCCCTCCTATAATTCACCCCTCCACTTT. Its translation: CASSLFVATGPSYNSPLHF.

This chain joins TRBV2 and TRBJ2-2; D call uncertain. In germline, CDR1 is SNHLY, CDR2 FYNNEI. This CDR3 is built from 15 residues. V shed 7 bases and J shed 3 bases, with 15 bases lying between them. The CDR3 is CASMRGFIYTGELFF. For the CDR3, the DNA is TGTGCCAGCATGCGAGGTTTTATATACACCGGGGAGCTGTTTTTT.

The rearrangement links TRBV28 to TRBJ2-4; TRBD1 matches 8 bases. Germline values: CDR1 MDHEN, CDR2 SYDVKM. Trimming removed 4 bases from V and 0 bases from J; junction bases left unmatched: 8. The CDR3 is 17 amino acids. In nucleotides, the CDR3 is TGTGCCAGCAGTTCTCAACCGGGACAGGAAGCCAAAAACATTCAGTACTTC. Its protein product is CASSSQPGQEAKNIQYF.

The chain combines TRBV11-2 with TRBJ2-3; the match to TRBD2 covers 8 bases. This CDR3 has 16 residues. V trimming: 5 bases; J trimming: 6 bases; junction bases outside the gene matches: 13. Germline CDR1 reads SGHAT; CDR2 reads FQNNGV. CDR3 amino acids: CASSTLGLGGADTQYF. As DNA, the CDR3 is TGTGCCAGCAGCACCTTGGGACTAGGAGGGGCCGATACGCAGTATTTT.

V usage is TRBV10-3 and J usage is TRBJ1-4; 10 positions match TRBD1. CDR1 and CDR2 from the germline V gene are ENHRY and SYGVKD. The CDR3 spans 13 residues. The J segment lost 6 bases and the V segment lost 11 bases, leaving 6 bases of the junction unmatched. The CDR3 reads CAAGTGAHEKLFF. DNA of the CDR3: TGTGCCGCTGGGACAGGGGCCCATGAAAAACTGTTTTTT.

The J gene is TRBJ2-1, the V gene TRBV11-3; 9 nucleotides match TRBD2. V was pared by 0 bases and J by 3 bases, with 6 bases of the junction left unmatched. Germline CDR1 SGHNT, CDR2 YENEEA. The CDR3 has 17 residues. CDR3: CASSLDWTSVYYNEQFF. CDR3 in DNA: TGTGCCAGCAGCTTAGATTGGACTAGCGTATACTACAATGAGCAGTTCTTC.

The count of this clone is one. The V and J genes are TRBV6-1 and TRBJ2-3; no clear D gene. Per the germline V gene, CDR1 is MNHNS and CDR2 is SASEGT. Trimming pared 1 base from V and 0 bases from J, leaving 17 bases between. CDR3 size: 18 residues. CDR3 amino acids: CASSEDSLAIPSTDTQYF. CDR3 DNA: TGTGCCAGCAGTGAAGACTCGCTTGCGATACCTAGCACAGATACGCAGTATTTT.

CDR3 nucleotides: TGTGCCAGCAGTCTCGGGACTAGCGGGGGGATTAGCTACGAGCAGTACTTC. Amino acids: CASSLGTSGGISYEQYF. The chain carries TRBV28 and TRBJ2-7, with 15 bases aligning to TRBD2. Germline values: CDR1 MDHEN, CDR2 SYDVKM. The CDR3 extends over 17 amino acids. V shed 5 bases, J shed 3 bases, and the junction held 8 bases outside the gene matches.

J is TRBJ2-5 and V is TRBV7-8, with 9 bases lining up with TRBD1. CDR1 is SGHVS and CDR2 is FQNEAQ in the germline V gene. V gave up 5 bases and J gave up 6 bases; unmatched junction bases: 7. The CDR3 is 14 residues long. The CDR3 reads CASSQTGGVKTQYF. The CDR3 region has the DNA TGTGCCAGCAGCCAAACAGGGGGCGTGAAGACCCAGTACTTC.

This clone occurred once. The chain uses TRBV5-1 and TRBJ2-1, with D perhaps matching TRBD2 (5 bases). Germline CDR1 SGHRS, CDR2 YFSETQ. The CDR3 is 14 residues long. Between the trimmed V and J ends, which lost 0 bases and 6 bases, there was a span of 10 bases. CDR3 in amino acids: CASSLGVAGNEQFF. CDR3 sequence (DNA): TGCGCCAGCAGCTTGGGGGTTGCGGGCAATGAGCAGTTCTTC.

CDR3 sequence reads: CASSSSGTGELFF. The CDR3 DNA sequence: TGCGCCAGCAGCTCCTCAGGCACCGGGGAGCTGTTTTTT. V gene TRBV5-1 combines with J gene TRBJ2-2; D not resolved. Trimming took 3 bases from V and 4 from J, leaving 7 bases between them. CDR1 is SGHRS and CDR2 is YFSETQ in the germline V gene. This CDR3 region has 13 residues.

The rearrangement links TRBV7-9 to TRBJ1-2; TRBD1 aligns across 9 bases. This CDR3 has 15 amino acids. With 1 base clipped from V and 8 bases from J, the junction kept 8 bases outside the gene matches. Germline V gene lookup returns CDR1 SEHNR and CDR2 FQNEAQ (reference sequence). In DNA form, the CDR3 reads TGTGCCAGCAGCTTAGGGAACAGGGGGCCGCGGGGCTACACCTTC. Amino acids: CASSLGNRGPRGYTF.